One and the same sample provided the 21 T cell receptor beta chains below, sequenced in a study of blood T cell repertoires in COVID-19. Assay used: immunoSEQ multiplex PCR; TCRdb lists only in-frame clones, some missing. The data contain some 200,000 clones, around 94% of them singletons. Material for sequencing was peripheral blood. The receptors come from a man younger than 40 with COVID-19, enrolled during active disease.

The rearrangement links TRBV11-3 to TRBJ1-1; 9 nucleotides match TRBD1. Germline V CDR1 and CDR2: SGHNT, YENEEA. The V segment lost 5 bases and the J segment 1 base; nucleotides outside the gene matches: 5. The CDR3 loop spans 15 amino acids. The CDR3 spells CASSRGQGTNTEAFF. The CDR3 region has the DNA TGTGCCAGCAGCCGTGGACAGGGGACGAACACTGAAGCTTTCTTT. Full variable domain (rest looked up from reference TRBV11-3 and TRBJ1-1): EAGVVQSPRYKIIEKKQPVAFWCNPISGHNTLYWYLQNLGQGPELLIRYENEEAVDDSQLPKDRFSAERLKGVDSTLKIQPAELGDSAVYLCASSRGQGTNTEAFFGQGTRLTVV.

CDR3 DNA sequence: TGTGCCAGTAGAATGCAGGGGCTTCGTTCGAGCTATGGCTACACCTTC. It yields the protein CASRMQGLRSSYGYTF. The rearrangement uses TRBV19 and TRBJ1-2, with D maybe TRBD1 (6 bases). Germline loops: CDR1 LNHDA, CDR2 SQIVND (reference sequence). The CDR3 covers 16 residues. V dropped 6 bases and J dropped 4 bases, with 21 bases sitting between them.

The chain recombines TRBV29-1 with TRBJ1-3, with D perhaps matching TRBD1 (6 bases). Germline values: CDR1 SQVTM, CDR2 ANQGSEA. The CDR3 has 13 residues. The V and J ends lost 4 bases and 4 bases respectively, with 11 bases between them. The CDR3 spells CSVGQGIGNTIYF. The CDR3 coding sequence is TGCAGCGTTGGGCAGGGGATCGGAAACACCATATATTTT.

The chain recombines TRBV28 with TRBJ1-1, with 9 bases that match TRBD1. CDR3 length: 13 amino acids. V shed 5 bases and J 4 bases; nucleotides not matched to a gene: 2. CDR1 and CDR2 (germline): MDHEN, SYDVKM. The CDR3 coding sequence is TGTGCCAGCAGTAGGACAGGGGCCACTGAAGCTTTCTTT. Protein product: CASSRTGATEAFF.

In this sample, this clone turned up a few times. V usage is TRBV19 and J usage is TRBJ2-2; 10 bases align to TRBD1. Per germline, CDR1 LNHDA and CDR2 SQIVND (reference sequence). CDR3 size: 17 residues. With 6 bases clipped from V and 3 bases from J, the junction kept 10 bases outside the gene matches. In DNA form, the CDR3 reads TGTGCCAGTAGCCACCAGGGACAGGGGCCCTACACCGGGGAGCTGTTTTTT. Amino acid sequence: CASSHQGQGPYTGELFF.

The rearrangement joins TRBV4-1 to TRBJ2-4, with a tentative D call TRBD1 (6 bases). The CDR3 has 20 residues. The germline V and J ends were trimmed by 0 bases and 3 bases, with 24 bases remaining between them. CDR1 is MGHRA, CDR2 YSYEKL, per germline. Here the CDR3 reads CASSQDRGVPGVSFKNIQYF. DNA of the CDR3: TGCGCCAGCAGCCAAGATCGAGGGGTTCCAGGGGTATCATTCAAAAACATTCAGTACTTC.

This sequence joins TRBV5-1 and TRBJ2-3, with D tentatively TRBD1 (6 bases). Trimming took 3 bases from V and 2 from J, leaving 13 bases between them. The CDR3 totals 15 residues. Per germline, CDR1 SGHRS and CDR2 YFSETQ. CDR3: CASSYPRTDTDTQYF. CDR3 nucleotides: TGCGCCAGCAGCTACCCCCGGACAGACACAGATACGCAGTATTTT.

The chain employs TRBV10-2 and TRBJ1-2, with 10 bases that match TRBD1. Germline CDR1 and CDR2: WSHSY and SAAADI. The CDR3 is 17 amino acids. The V segment lost 0 bases and the J segment 1 base; nucleotides outside the gene matches: 5. The CDR3 DNA reads as TGCGCCAGCAGTGAGTCTTTAGGGACAGGGGATAACTATGGCTACACCTTC. This translates into CASSESLGTGDNYGYTF.

The chain has TRBV30 and TRBJ1-2, with D possibly being TRBD1 (6 bases). Trimming pared 0 bases from V and 7 bases from J, leaving 24 bases between. CDR1 is GTSNPN, CDR2 SVGIG, per germline (reference sequence). This CDR3 is 17 amino acids long. For the CDR3, the DNA is TGTGCCTGGAGTGTACTTGGAGGACGAGACAGGTGGGGTGGCTACACCTTC. As protein: CAWSVLGGRDRWGGYTF.

The gene calls are TRBV27 and TRBJ1-4; TRBD1 agrees at 10 bases. Germline values: CDR1 MNHEY, CDR2 SMNVEV (reference sequence). V lost 2 bases and J lost 7; bases outside the gene matches: 7. This CDR3 is built from 16 residues. The CDR3 loop reads CASSLSRQGAGEKLFF. In nucleotides, the CDR3 is TGTGCCAGCAGTTTAAGTAGACAGGGGGCGGGTGAAAAACTGTTTTTT.

The rearrangement links TRBV3-1 (or the pseudogene TRBV3-2) to TRBJ2-7; D is undetermined. With 0 bases removed from V and 1 base from J, the gap between germline ends came to 13 bases. Germline lookup yields CDR1 LGHDT and CDR2 YNNKEL (reference sequence). The CDR3 has 16 residues. CDR3 bases: TGTGCCAGCAGCCAAGACCCAAAATCTAGATCCTACGAGCAGTACTTC. The encoded protein is CASSQDPKSRSYEQYF.

The V gene is TRBV4-1, the J gene TRBJ2-1, with 12 positions matching TRBD2. This CDR3 contains 17 residues. CDR1 and CDR2 (germline): MGHRA, YSYEKL. V trimming: 0 bases; J trimming: 7 bases; junction bases outside the gene matches: 7. The CDR3 DNA is TGCGCCAGCAGCCAAGAGCCTAGCGGGGGGGCGTTAAATGAGCAGTTCTTC. Its translation: CASSQEPSGGALNEQFF.

J is TRBJ2-7 and V is TRBV9, with 7 bases fitting TRBD1. Per germline, CDR1 SGDLS and CDR2 YYNGEE. There are 15 residues in the CDR3. V shed 7 bases, J shed 4 bases, and the junction held 14 bases outside the gene matches. The CDR3 bases are TGTGCCAGCGGACCGACCGGGACAGCAGATTACGAGCAGTACTTC. Translation gives CASGPTGTADYEQYF. The variable domain in full, completed from reference TRBV9 and TRBJ2-7, reads DSGVTQTPKHLITATGQRVTLRCSPRSGDLSVYWYQQSLDQGLQFLIQYYNGEERAKGNILERFSAQQFPDLHSELNLSSLELGDSALYFCASGPTGTADYEQYFGPGTRLTVT.

The genes are TRBV6-1 and TRBJ1-3; 7 bases line up with TRBD1. This CDR3 region has 15 residues. J was trimmed by 5 bases and V by 2 bases; bases with no gene match: 6. The germline V gene has CDR1 MNHNS and CDR2 SASEGT. The CDR3 region has the DNA TGTGCCAGCAGTGAACAAACGACAGGGAGAAACACCATATATTTT. Protein sequence: CASSEQTTGRNTIYF.

V usage is TRBV7-6 and J usage is TRBJ1-1, with 7 bases lining up with TRBD1. V shed 5 bases and J 1 base; nucleotides not matched to a gene: 7. CDR1 SGHVS and CDR2 FNYEAQ come from the germline V gene. The CDR3 is 15 residues long. The chain's CDR3 is CASSEVRTGNTEAFF. CDR3 bases: TGTGCCAGCAGCGAAGTCCGGACAGGGAACACTGAAGCTTTCTTT.

The rearrangement uses TRBV11-2 and TRBJ1-4; 8 nucleotides match TRBD1. The CDR3 spans 15 residues. Looked up from germline, CDR1 is SGHAT and CDR2 is FQNNGV. J gave up 3 bases and V 5 bases, and 5 bases lay outside the gene matches. The CDR3 sequence: CASSGQGQANEKLFF. CDR3 sequence (DNA): TGTGCCAGCAGCGGCCAGGGACAGGCTAATGAAAAACTGTTTTTT.

This clone was observed a few times. This chain joins TRBV9 and TRBJ2-7, with a possible D match to TRBD1 (5 bases). The length of the CDR3 is 14 residues. The germline V gene encodes CDR1 SGDLS and CDR2 YYNGEE. V lost 0 bases to trimming and J lost 4 bases, with 11 bases between them. CDR3 sequence: CASSVGGRTYEQYF. In nucleotides, the CDR3 is TGTGCCAGCAGCGTAGGAGGCAGGACATACGAGCAGTACTTC.

This clone showed up just once. The chain recombines TRBV5-4 with TRBJ2-1; the match to TRBD2 covers 10 bases. This CDR3 comprises 17 residues. Per germline, CDR1 SGHNT and CDR2 YYREEE (reference sequence). V was pared by 0 bases and J by 2 bases, with 5 bases of the junction left unmatched. CDR3 in amino acids: CASSLGSSGGAYNEQFF. DNA of the CDR3: TGTGCCAGCAGCTTGGGCTCCAGCGGGGGGGCCTACAATGAGCAGTTCTTC.

V gene TRBV2 combines with J gene TRBJ2-6, with a tentative D call TRBD1 (5 bases). CDR3 size: 15 residues. Germline assignment: CDR1 SNHLY and CDR2 FYNNEI. The V end lost 3 bases, the J end lost 0 bases, and 6 bases lay between the germline ends. The CDR3, as DNA: TGTGCCAGCAGTGATAGGGGCTCTGGGGCCAACGTCCTGACTTTC. As protein: CASSDRGSGANVLTF.

The chain couples TRBV5-1 to TRBJ1-1, with 8 bases aligning to TRBD1. This CDR3 spans 14 amino acids. CDR1 is SGHRS and CDR2 is YFSETQ in the germline V gene. Trimming took 4 bases from V and 5 from J; bases not matched to a gene: 7. CDR3 nucleotides: TGCGCCAGCAGCCCCCAGGGGGCCCAGACTGAAGCTTTCTTT. This sequence encodes CASSPQGAQTEAFF.

The rearrangement links TRBV5-1 to TRBJ1-1, with D unclear. Trimming shortened V by 3 bases and J by 0 bases, and 12 bases separated the two germline ends. Per germline, CDR1 SGHRS and CDR2 YFSETQ. The length of the CDR3 is 15 residues. The CDR3 nucleotides are TGCGCCAGCAGCTCCGGGAGCTCGATGAACACTGAAGCTTTCTTT. Translated, it gives CASSSGSSMNTEAFF.